The T cell receptor (beta chain) under discussion was sequenced for a study of blood T cells in healthy people across ages. A second PCR, run for about 7 to 12 cycles, used a sample-barcoded 5' primer plus a J-beta primer mix. TCRdb re-called the 5' RACE reads with MiXCR, one entry per CDR3 protein. This table holds 1.5 million to 2 million distinct CDR3 sequences, around 50% found once. V lost 0 bases and J 5 bases, leaving 9 bases between the germline ends. CDR1 SGHRS and CDR2 YFSETQ come from the germline V gene. The CDR3 runs to 15 residues. This clonotype was seen only a few times. The V and J genes are TRBV5-1 and TRBJ1-6; D possibly corresponds to TRBD1 (6 bases). The sequence derives from a woman aged 40 to 49 in good health. Sequencing was carried out using blood. CDR3 sequence reads: CASSLVSGDNSPLHF. For the CDR3, the DNA is TGCGCCAGCAGCTTGGTGTCAGGGGATAATTCACCCCTCCACTTT.